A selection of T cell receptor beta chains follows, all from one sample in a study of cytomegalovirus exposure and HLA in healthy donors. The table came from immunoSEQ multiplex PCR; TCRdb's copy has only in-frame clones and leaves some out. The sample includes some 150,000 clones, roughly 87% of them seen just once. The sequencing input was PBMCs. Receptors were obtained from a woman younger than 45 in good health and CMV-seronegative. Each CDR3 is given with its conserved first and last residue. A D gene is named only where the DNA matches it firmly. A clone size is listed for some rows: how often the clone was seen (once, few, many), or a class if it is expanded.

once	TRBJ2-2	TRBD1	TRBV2	TGTGCCAGCACCCTGGACAGGACGAACACCGGGGAGCTGTTTTTT	CASTLDRTNTGELFF
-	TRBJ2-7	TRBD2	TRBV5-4	TGTGCCAGCAGCTCCCGACTAGCGGGGGGGCACGAGCAGTACTTC	CASSSRLAGGHEQYF
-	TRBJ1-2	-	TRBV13	TGTGCCAGCAGCCGAAGACAGGCCCGGGGGGCTGGCTACACCTTC	CASSRRQARGAGYTF
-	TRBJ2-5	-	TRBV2	TGTGCCAGCAGAGATGGGACTCATCCACGGGAGACCCAGTACTTC	CASRDGTHPRETQYF
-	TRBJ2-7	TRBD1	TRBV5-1	TGCGCCAGCAGCTACCCCCACAGGGGGTCACCTTACGAGCAGTACTTC	CASSYPHRGSPYEQYF
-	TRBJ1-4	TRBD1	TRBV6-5	TGTGCCAGCGGCACAGGGGCGTTACAGGAAAAACTGTTTTTT	CASGTGALQEKLFF
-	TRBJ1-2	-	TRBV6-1	TGTGCCAGCAGTGATTTGGGGCCTCCCGACTATGGCTACACCTTC	CASSDLGPPDYGYTF
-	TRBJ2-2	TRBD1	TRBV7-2	TGTGCCAGCAGAAGGTTAGGGACAGGGGACCACCAGGGCACCGGGGAGCTGTTTTTT	CASRRLGTGDHQGTGELFF
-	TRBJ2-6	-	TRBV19	TGTGCCAGTAGTCGACAGATCTCTGGGGCCAACGTCCTGACTTTC	CASSRQISGANVLTF
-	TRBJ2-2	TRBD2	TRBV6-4	TGTGCCAGCAGTGTTCTAGCGGCCGGGGAGCTGTTTTTT	CASSVLAAGELFF
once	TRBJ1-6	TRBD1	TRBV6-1	TGTGCCAGCAGTGGATCGGGACAGTTACTAAATTCACCCCTCCACTTT	CASSGSGQLLNSPLHF
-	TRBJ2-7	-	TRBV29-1	TGCAGCGTTGAAGATGAGGGTTTTTCGTACGAGCAGTACTTC	CSVEDEGFSYEQYF
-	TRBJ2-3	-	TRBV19	TGTGCCAGTAGTGGAGACAGTTACACAGATACGCAGTATTTT	CASSGDSYTDTQYF
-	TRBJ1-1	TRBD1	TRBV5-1	TGCGCCAGCAGCCCTAGGACAGGGAACACTGAAGCTTTCTTT	CASSPRTGNTEAFF
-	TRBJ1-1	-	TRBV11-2	TGTGCCAGCAGCCGCCGTCACCAGTACACTGAAGCTTTCTTT	CASSRRHQYTEAFF
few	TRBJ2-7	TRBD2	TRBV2	TGTGCTGTGGCTAGCGGGGCCTACGAGCAGTACTTC	CAVASGAYEQYF
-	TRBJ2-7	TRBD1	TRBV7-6	TGTGCCAGCAGCCCCGGGACAGGATTTTCCTACGAGCAGTACTTC	CASSPGTGFSYEQYF
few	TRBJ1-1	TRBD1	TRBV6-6	TGTGCCAGCAGTTACACCGGGACAGATGAAGCTTTCTTT	CASSYTGTDEAFF
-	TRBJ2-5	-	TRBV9	TGTGCCAGCAGCGTAGCTCCACAGGGTGCGGAGACCCAGTACTTC	CASSVAPQGAETQYF
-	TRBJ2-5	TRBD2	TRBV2	TGTGCCAGCAACGAGGGACGGGGGAGGGTAGTGGGGACCCAGTACTTC	CASNEGRGRVVGTQYF
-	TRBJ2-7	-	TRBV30	TGTGCCTGGACATCCCGGCAAGGGTACCGGGAGCACCCCTACGAGCAGTACTTC	CAWTSRQGYREHPYEQYF
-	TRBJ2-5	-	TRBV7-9	TGTGCAGGGGGGGGCGGAGAGACCCAGTACTTC	CAGGGGETQYF
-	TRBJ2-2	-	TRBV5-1	TGCGCCAGCAGCTGGGGACAGAACACCGGGGAGCTGTTTTTT	CASSWGQNTGELFF
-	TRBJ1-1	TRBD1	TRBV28	TGTGCCAGCAGTTTACCGGCAGGGGGTAGGGGCACTGAAGCTTTCTTT	CASSLPAGGRGTEAFF
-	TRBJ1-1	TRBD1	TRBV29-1	TGCAGCGCTGCAGCCGGGACAGGGATCACTGAAGCTTTCTTT	CSAAAGTGITEAFF
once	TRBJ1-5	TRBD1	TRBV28	TGTGCCAGCAGTCCCGGACAGGGGGCCAATCAGCCCCAGCATTTT	CASSPGQGANQPQHF
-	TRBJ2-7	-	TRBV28	TGTGCCAGCAGTTTATCCGTTTCCTACGAGCAGTACTTC	CASSLSVSYEQYF
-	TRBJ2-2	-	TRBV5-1	TGCGCCAGCAGCTCGGAGCTAACCGGGGAGCTGTTTTTT	CASSSELTGELFF
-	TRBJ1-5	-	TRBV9	TGTGCCAGCAGCGCGGGAGTTAGTAGCAATCAGCCCCAGCATTTT	CASSAGVSSNQPQHF
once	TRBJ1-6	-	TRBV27	TGTGCCAGCAGTTTAGACAGGCTGGGCAATTCACCCCTCCACTTT	CASSLDRLGNSPLHF
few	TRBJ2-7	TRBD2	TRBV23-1	TGCGCCAGCAGTCCCCAGCGGGGGGGCTCCTACGAGCAGTACTTC	CASSPQRGGSYEQYF
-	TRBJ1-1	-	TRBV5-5	TGTGCCAGCAGCTTAAATTGGAGATTGAACACTGAAGCTTTCTTT	CASSLNWRLNTEAFF
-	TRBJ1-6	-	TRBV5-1	TGCGCCAGCAGCCCCGGACAGTCACCCCTCCACTTT	CASSPGQSPLHF
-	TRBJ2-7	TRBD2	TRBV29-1	TGCAGCGTTGAAGCCGGCCGGGCGGGGGTCACTTCCTACGAGCAGTACTTC	CSVEAGRAGVTSYEQYF
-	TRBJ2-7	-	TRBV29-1	TGCAGCGCAAGATCCGGGACTGACTACGAGCAGTACTTC	CSARSGTDYEQYF
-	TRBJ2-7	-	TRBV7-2	TGTGCCAGCAGCTTAGGAGATCACTACGAGCAGTACTTC	CASSLGDHYEQYF
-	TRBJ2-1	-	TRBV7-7	TGTGCCAGCAGCCCCGGACCACCCGCGGGTGAGCAGTTCTTC	CASSPGPPAGEQFF
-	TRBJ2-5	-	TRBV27	TGTGCCAGCAGTTCCTCCCGTGGGATAGGGGGAGAGACCCAGTACTTC	CASSSSRGIGGETQYF
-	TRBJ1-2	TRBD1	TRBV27	TGTGCCAGCAGTTACACAGGGGCGGAGGGCTACACCTTC	CASSYTGAEGYTF
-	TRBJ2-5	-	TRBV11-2	TGTGCCAGCAGATATTTAGGGGGAAGCTCTCAAGAGACCCAGTACTTC	CASRYLGGSSQETQYF
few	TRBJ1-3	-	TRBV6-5	TGTGCCAGCAGTTACCGGAGCAGCTTCTCTGGAAACACCATATATTTT	CASSYRSSFSGNTIYF
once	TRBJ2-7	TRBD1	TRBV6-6	TGTGCCAGCAGCTTACAGGGGGCAATGAACTACGAGCAGTACTTC	CASSLQGAMNYEQYF
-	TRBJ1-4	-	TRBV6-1	TGTGCCAGCAGTACCAGGTTGGTCCTACTGTTTTTT	CASSTRLVLLFF
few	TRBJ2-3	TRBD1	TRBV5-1	TGCGCCAGCAGCTTGGATGCCGGGACAGGGAGCACAGATACGCAGTATTTT	CASSLDAGTGSTDTQYF
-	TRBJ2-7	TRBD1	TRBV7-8	TGTGCCAGCAGCGCGACAGGGGTCGAATACTCATACGAGCAGTACTTC	CASSATGVEYSYEQYF
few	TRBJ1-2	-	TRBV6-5	TGTGCCAGCAGTTACACCCCTACAGGGATCGGTGGCTACACCTTC	CASSYTPTGIGGYTF
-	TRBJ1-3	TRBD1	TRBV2	TGTGCCAGCAGCTCAACAGGGGCTGGAAACACCATATATTTT	CASSSTGAGNTIYF